These 27 T cell receptor beta chains came from one sample sequenced in a study of identical twins. A single record per CDR3 protein comes from TCRdb applying MiXCR to the 5' RACE reads. The top ten clones hold about 12% of a sample with approximately 700,000 distinct CDR3 sequences, around a sixth of them seen once. Separately, the same data were catalogued under a study of T cells expressing NK-cell markers.

The sequencing sample was made of PBMCs. These TCRs come from a woman aged 18-29 years in good health.

This clonotype was seen at least ten times. The chain couples TRBV7-2 to TRBJ2-2, with TRBD2 matching over 9 bases. There are 17 residues in the CDR3. Losses at the gene ends were 5 bases for V and 4 bases for J; bases not matched to a gene: 11. Germline CDR1 is SGHTA and CDR2 is FQGNSA. CDR3 in amino acids: CASSPFGGRATTGELFF. CDR3 coding DNA: TGTGCCAGCAGCCCCTTCGGCGGGAGGGCCACCACCGGGGAGCTGTTTTTT.

In this sample, this clonotype turned up many times. This sequence joins TRBV30 and TRBJ1-3, with a possible D match to TRBD1 (6 bases). The CDR3 loop spans 14 amino acids. CDR1 and CDR2 (germline): GTSNPN, SVGIG (reference sequence). The DNA of the CDR3 is TGTGCTTCATCTTCAGGGGCTATTGGAAACACCATATATTTT. Residues: CASSSGAIGNTIYF.

V is TRBV9 and J is TRBJ2-3; the D gene could be TRBD1 or TRBD2 (7 bases each). V lost 0 bases and J 6 bases, leaving 14 bases between the germline ends. This CDR3 comprises 15 residues. Germline lookup yields CDR1 SGDLS and CDR2 YYNGEE. CDR3 nucleotide sequence: TGTGCCAGCAGCGTAGACAGGGGAGGGCCGGATACGCAGTATTTT. This codes for CASSVDRGGPDTQYF.

CDR3 DNA sequence: TGTGCCAGCGTCCTAGCGGGAATGGCAGCCTACGAGCAGTACTTC. Protein product: CASVLAGMAAYEQYF. The gene calls are TRBV28 and TRBJ2-7, with 9 bases matching TRBD2. The germline gives CDR1 MDHEN, CDR2 SYDVKM. J lost 2 bases, V lost 8 bases, and 10 bases had no gene match. This CDR3 has 15 residues.

V usage is TRBV6-1 and J usage is TRBJ2-7; 8 bases fit TRBD1. Germline V gene lookup returns CDR1 MNHNS and CDR2 SASEGT. The CDR3 runs to 13 residues. The J segment lost 2 bases and the V segment lost 8 bases, leaving 5 bases of the junction unmatched. In DNA, the CDR3 is TGTGCCAGCCGGGACAGGACGACCTACGAGCAGTACTTC. Amino acid sequence: CASRDRTTYEQYF.

The sample holds a few counts of this clonotype. This sequence joins TRBV15 and TRBJ2-1; tentatively, D is TRBD1 or TRBD2 (5 bases each). CDR1 is LNHNV, CDR2 YYDKDF, per germline (reference sequence). The CDR3 loop spans 13 amino acids. V was trimmed by 3 bases and J by 5 bases, leaving 8 bases between them. CDR3 nucleotide sequence: TGTGCCACCAGCAGTCGAGGGGACAATGAGCAGTTCTTC. This sequence encodes CATSSRGDNEQFF.

This clonotype was counted only a few times. The V and J genes are TRBV7-2 and TRBJ2-5, with 7 positions matching TRBD1. Looked up from germline, CDR1 is SGHTA and CDR2 is FQGNSA. There are 16 residues in the CDR3. Trimming at V came to 7 bases and at J to 3 bases, leaving 14 bases not matched to a gene. CDR3: CASTPLPGQSKETQYF. CDR3 nucleotide sequence: TGTGCCAGCACCCCTCTCCCGGGACAGTCGAAAGAGACCCAGTACTTC.

This chain joins TRBV2 and TRBJ2-7; 9 bases are shared with TRBD1. This CDR3 has 12 amino acids. Per germline, CDR1 SNHLY and CDR2 FYNNEI. V shed 6 bases and J 7 bases; nucleotides not matched to a gene: 4. The CDR3 DNA reads TGTGCCAGCAGGGGGACAGGGTGGGAGCAGTACTTC. It encodes CASRGTGWEQYF.

The chain uses TRBV12-3 or TRBV12-4 and TRBJ2-1; the D is unclear. CDR3 size: 13 residues. V shed 1 base and J shed 5 bases, with 6 bases lying between them. The CDR3 sequence: CASSLGADNEQFF. CDR3 DNA sequence: TGTGCCAGCAGTTTAGGGGCCGACAATGAGCAGTTCTTC.

The chain combines TRBV27 with TRBJ2-7; 9 nucleotides line up with TRBD1. From germline, CDR1 is MNHEY and CDR2 SMNVEV (reference sequence). CDR3 length equals 16 residues. With V trimmed by 3 bases and J by 0 bases, 6 bases remained unmatched. CDR3 sequence reads: CASSFTGGIGSYEQYF. CDR3 DNA: TGTGCCAGCAGTTTTACAGGGGGCATAGGCTCCTACGAGCAGTACTTC.

The chain uses TRBV20-1 and TRBJ2-1; 8 nucleotides line up with TRBD2. CDR1 DFQATT and CDR2 SNEGSKA come from the germline V gene (reference sequence). J was trimmed by 1 base and V by 4 bases; bases with no gene match: 6. The CDR3 totals 15 residues. CDR3 sequence: CSANSGAVSYNEQFF. The DNA of the CDR3 is TGCAGTGCTAATAGCGGGGCAGTATCCTACAATGAGCAGTTCTTC.

This clonotype was picked up a small number of times. V and J are TRBV20-1 and TRBJ2-3, with D possibly TRBD2 on 6 matching bases. V was trimmed by 4 bases and J by 2 bases, leaving 16 bases between them. Germline V gene data show CDR1 as DFQATT and CDR2 as SNEGSKA (reference sequence). CDR3 length: 15 residues. The CDR3 is CSANWRERVTDTQYF. In DNA, the CDR3 is TGCAGTGCTAACTGGCGGGAACGAGTCACAGATACGCAGTATTTT.

V usage is TRBV7-2 and J usage is TRBJ2-1; TRBD2 matches at 14 bases. This CDR3 contains 17 residues. The germline V gene encodes CDR1 SGHTA and CDR2 FQGNSA. The V gene end was trimmed by 5 bases and the J gene end by 7 bases; junction bases not matched to a gene: 10. The CDR3 sequence is CASSRKGLAGVANEQFF. CDR3 nucleotide sequence: TGTGCCAGCAGCCGAAAGGGACTAGCGGGGGTCGCGAATGAGCAGTTCTTC.

This chain links TRBV24-1 with TRBJ2-5; TRBD1 matches at 7 bases. The CDR3 loop spans 16 amino acids. Germline V gene sequence: CDR1 KGHDR, CDR2 SFDVKD. The junction had 9 bases not matched to a gene; V was cut back by 2 bases and J by 4 bases. CDR3 protein: CATSDSGRTGGETQYF. As DNA, the CDR3 is TGTGCCACCAGTGATTCTGGCAGGACAGGAGGAGAGACCCAGTACTTC.

The rearrangement uses TRBV5-1 and TRBJ1-4, with D hard to call. The V gene's germline CDR1 is SGHRS and CDR2 YFSETQ. The CDR3 runs to 13 residues. V was clipped by 0 bases and J by 7 bases, with 7 bases between them. The CDR3 loop reads CASSLAAGEKLFF. The CDR3 bases are TGCGCCAGCAGCTTGGCGGCAGGTGAAAAACTGTTTTTT.

This clonotype has more than one count but fewer than ten. The chain joins TRBV10-2 to TRBJ1-5; no reliable D call. The CDR3 has 13 amino acids. With 3 bases removed from V and 4 bases from J, the gap between germline ends came to 7 bases. Looked up from germline, CDR1 is WSHSY and CDR2 is SAAADI. The chain's CDR3 is CASSEQLNQPQHF. CDR3 DNA: TGCGCCAGCAGTGAACAGCTAAATCAGCCCCAGCATTTT.

The rearrangement uses TRBV16 and TRBJ2-1; 10 bases match TRBD2. Germline CDR1 reads KGHSY; CDR2 reads FQNENV. The V segment lost 7 bases and the J segment 9 bases; nucleotides outside the gene matches: 12. CDR3 length: 15 residues. CDR3 residues: CASTVSGRAFGEQFF. The CDR3 bases are TGTGCCAGCACCGTCAGCGGGAGGGCTTTCGGTGAGCAGTTCTTC.

This clonotype was detected a few times. The rearrangement uses TRBV6-4 and TRBJ2-7; the D is unclear. CDR3 length: 12 residues. CDR1 and CDR2 from the germline V gene are MRHNA and SNTAGT. V lost 6 bases and J 2 bases, leaving 8 bases between the germline ends. The CDR3 here is CASRTVAYEQYF. The CDR3 region has the DNA TGTGCCAGCAGGACCGTCGCCTACGAGCAGTACTTC.

CDR3 protein: CASSSNRGTEAFF. The DNA for the CDR3 is TGTGCCAGCAGTTCAAACCGTGGGACTGAAGCTTTCTTT. The chain uses TRBV6-6 and TRBJ1-1; D uncertain. Trimming took off 4 bases at V and 5 bases at J, with 11 bases between the two ends. The germline CDR1 and CDR2 sequences are MNHNY and SVGAGI (reference sequence). The CDR3 runs 13 residues.

In its sample, this clonotype was seen many times. This rearrangement joins TRBV6-2 or TRBV6-3 to TRBJ2-7; D is uncertain. CDR1 and CDR2 from the germline V gene are MNHEY and SVGEGT. The length of the CDR3 is 12 residues. V lost 8 bases and J lost 4, with 12 bases in between. CDR3 DNA: TGTGCCAGCGGCTTGAGGAGTTACGAGCAGTACTTC. Protein sequence: CASGLRSYEQYF.

This clonotype was found a few times. V usage is TRBV20-1 and J usage is TRBJ2-5; tentative D call: TRBD2 (6 bases). The CDR3 has 15 amino acids. Germline V gene sequence: CDR1 DFQATT, CDR2 SNEGSKA (reference sequence). With 2 bases removed from V and 4 bases from J, the gap between germline ends came to 17 bases. The CDR3: CSARSPEGGAETQYF. The CDR3 DNA follows: TGCAGTGCTAGATCCCCGGAGGGAGGCGCAGAGACCCAGTACTTC.

The table lists this clonotype with a few counts. J is TRBJ2-3 and V is TRBV6-5; no reliable D call. The germline gives CDR1 MNHEY, CDR2 SVGAGI. There are 12 residues in the CDR3. The V end lost 6 bases, the J end lost 4 bases, and 8 bases lay between the germline ends. The CDR3 DNA is TGTGCCAGCAGCCACAACGCAGATACGCAGTATTTT. Translating gives CASSHNADTQYF.

The rearrangement links TRBV29-1 to TRBJ1-1; D is uncertain. The CDR3 consists of 15 residues. With 0 bases removed from V and 2 bases from J, the gap between germline ends came to 13 bases. Germline-derived CDR1 and CDR2 are SQVTM and ANQGSEA. CDR3 in DNA: TGCAGCGTTGAAGATTATATTTCGGCCAACACTGAAGCTTTCTTT. This encodes CSVEDYISANTEAFF.

A few counts support this clonotype. The V gene is TRBV7-9, the J gene TRBJ2-2; D remains unclear. Looked up from germline, CDR1 is SEHNR and CDR2 is FQNEAQ (reference sequence). This CDR3 contains 13 residues. Trimming removed 1 base from V and 4 bases from J, with 4 bases in between. The CDR3 DNA reads as TGTGCCAGCAGCTTAGACATCACCGGGGAGCTGTTTTTT. Protein product: CASSLDITGELFF. Full variable domain (remainder filled in from reference TRBV7-9 and TRBJ2-2): DTGVSQNPRHKITKRGQNVTFRCDPISEHNRLYWYRQTLGQGPEFLTYFQNEAQLEKSRLLSDRFSAERPKGSFSTLEIQRTEQGDSAMYLCASSLDITGELFFGEGSRLTVL.

This rearrangement joins TRBV29-1 to TRBJ2-5; 8 nucleotides match TRBD2. The germline V gene has CDR1 SQVTM and CDR2 ANQGSEA. With 6 bases clipped from V and 4 bases from J, the junction kept 7 bases outside the gene matches. CDR3 length: 13 residues. The CDR3 here is CSVGGAFGETQYF. The CDR3 bases are TGCAGCGTCGGGGGGGCCTTTGGAGAGACCCAGTACTTC.

V and J are TRBV20-1 and TRBJ2-3; 13 bases match TRBD2. J lost 14 bases, V lost 0 bases, and 5 bases had no gene match. The CDR3 is 13 amino acids. Germline V lookup: CDR1 DFQATT, CDR2 SNEGSKA (reference sequence). This chain's CDR3 is CSARDSGLAGVYF. The CDR3 region has the DNA TGCAGTGCTAGAGACTCCGGACTAGCGGGAGTGTATTTT.

This clonotype occurred many times. The chain recombines TRBV12-3 or TRBV12-4 with TRBJ2-1, with 8 bases aligning to TRBD1. The V gene end was trimmed by 6 bases and the J gene end by 4 bases; junction bases not matched to a gene: 8. The CDR3 is 15 residues long. CDR3 sequence reads: CASSPPGQAYNEQFF. DNA of the CDR3: TGTGCCAGCAGCCCACCGGGACAGGCATACAATGAGCAGTTCTTC.